This TCR beta chain was captured in a study of blood T cell repertoires in COVID-19. Produced via immunoSEQ multiplex PCR; TCRdb's table is partial and in-frame only. The table shows about 39,000 clones, with over 80% occurring only once. The TCR was taken from a man aged 45 to 65 with active or convalescent COVID-19. Specimen: peripheral blood.

The CDR3, as DNA: TGCAGCGTTGGACTAGCCAAAAACATTCAGTACTTC. It codes for CSVGLAKNIQYF. The chain links TRBV29-1 to TRBJ2-4; no definite D call. CDR3 size: 12 residues. The V and J ends lost 4 bases and 0 bases respectively, with 4 bases between them. Germline V gene sequence: CDR1 SQVTM, CDR2 ANQGSEA.